What follows are 8 T cell receptor beta chains derived from one specimen sequenced in a study of beta chain features in type 1 diabetes. The study reverse transcribed the entire isolated RNA, so it sequenced expressed TCRB transcripts. Repertoires were generated with immunoSEQ multiplex PCR, while TCRdb's copy carries only in-frame clones and drops some. The data contain some 900,000 clones, around a sixth of them singletons. Material: naive CD4+ T cells from blood. The receptors originated from a woman aged 18-30 years in good health.

Of note for this clone: Other DNA sequences of this sample code for an identical CDR3. The chain combines TRBV5-6 with TRBJ2-7, with TRBD1 matching over 9 bases. Trimming took 2 bases from V and 3 from J; bases not matched to a gene: 6. The CDR3 contains 15 residues. Germline CDR1 and CDR2: SGHDT and YYEEEE. The CDR3 region is CASSLNGQGLYEQYF. The CDR3 DNA is TGTGCCAGCAGCTTAAACGGACAGGGGCTCTACGAGCAGTACTTC.

This clone was counted a few times. This rearrangement joins TRBV10-2 to TRBJ1-1; D ambiguous. Germline V gene data show CDR1 as WSHSY and CDR2 as SAAADI. V was pared by 2 bases and J by 5 bases, with 6 bases between. The CDR3 totals 12 residues. DNA for the CDR3: TGCGCCAGCAGTGAGAGGGTTACTGAAGCTTTCTTT. Encoded protein: CASSERVTEAFF.

The chain carries TRBV6-5 and TRBJ2-7, with D possibly being TRBD1 (5 bases). CDR3 length: 15 amino acids. Germline V gene data show CDR1 as MNHEY and CDR2 as SVGAGI. The V gene lost 1 base and the J gene lost 4 bases, with 14 bases spanning the gap. The CDR3, as DNA: TGTGCCAGCAGTTACTTCCCGACAGCCTTTTACGAGCAGTACTTC. Translating it yields CASSYFPTAFYEQYF.

The gene calls are TRBV25-1 and TRBJ2-5; no clear D. The CDR3 spans 12 residues. V was pared by 8 bases and J by 9 bases, with 16 bases between. Germline loops: CDR1 MGHDK, CDR2 SYGVNS. In DNA, the CDR3 is TGTGCCAGCGCAAGGGTCGGCGAGGCCCAGTACTTC. Protein product: CASARVGEAQYF.

The chain is built from TRBV19 and TRBJ1-2; a possible D gene is TRBD1 (6 bases). The CDR3 contains 16 residues. With 3 bases removed from V and 4 bases from J, the gap between germline ends came to 18 bases. Germline V CDR1 and CDR2: LNHDA, SQIVND (reference sequence). CDR3 coding DNA: TGTGCCAGTAGTATGGGATACAGGGATTCCGCCTATGGCTACACCTTC. It specifies CASSMGYRDSAYGYTF.

The V gene is TRBV7-2, the J gene TRBJ1-1; a weak D match, TRBD1 (5 bases). The V gene lost 1 base and the J gene lost 5 bases, with 11 bases spanning the gap. Per germline, CDR1 SGHTA and CDR2 FQGNSA. This CDR3 has 14 residues. The CDR3 loop reads CASSLGGFRTEAFF. CDR3 coding DNA: TGTGCCAGCAGCTTAGGGGGGTTTCGGACTGAAGCTTTCTTT.

This clone was seen more than once but under ten times. The rearrangement uses TRBV6-5 and TRBJ2-1; D is perhaps TRBD1 or TRBD2 (5 bases each). Germline V CDR1 and CDR2: MNHEY, SVGAGI. This CDR3 has 15 residues. The V gene lost 5 bases and the J gene lost 5 bases, with 16 bases spanning the gap. CDR3 region: CASSPRQRGHNEQFF. The CDR3, as DNA: TGTGCCAGCAGTCCCCGACAGCGCGGGCACAATGAGCAGTTCTTC.

J is TRBJ2-2 and V is TRBV10-3, with 9 nucleotides matching TRBD1. Germline CDR1 and CDR2: ENHRY and SYGVKD. The CDR3 has 14 residues. V was clipped by 6 bases and J by 5 bases; unmatched bases: 4. CDR3 coding DNA: TGTGCCATCAGCAAGGACAGGGGAACCGGGGAGCTGTTTTTT. Protein sequence: CAISKDRGTGELFF.